What follows is one T cell receptor (beta chain) and its context. The naive CD8 subset, CD45RO-negative cells positively selected for CCR7, excluded terminally differentiated effector memory CD45RA+ cells. The healthy adult donors were HIV-negative and reported no recent acute infections or vaccinations. The data were obtained in a study of shared clonotypes between healthy human individuals. About the research overall: The donors, two women and a few men, were aged 18 to 49.

CDR3 size: 14 residues. The germline V gene encodes CDR1 SNHLY and CDR2 FYNNEI. The ends lost 7 bases at V and 9 bases at J; junction bases unmatched: 8. At deep level, the assay was performed. Method: immunoSEQ multiplex PCR; TCRdb's copy keeps in-frame clones and lacks some. The sample has millions of clones, about 95% seen once; the top ten hold about 1.1%. Sequenced input: naive CD8+ T cells sorted from blood. The TCR sequence derives from a man younger than 35 in good health. The rearrangement joins TRBV2 to TRBJ2-5, with TRBD2 matching over 13 bases. Written as DNA, the CDR3 is TGTGCCAGCATTGGGACTAGCGGGGTCACGGCCCAGTACTTC. Its protein product is CASIGTSGVTAQYF.